This T cell receptor (beta chain) was retrieved from a study of shared clonotypes between healthy human individuals. Sorted-subset replicate PCR reactions were performed with roughly 200 ng DNA, corresponding to 30,000 to 35,000 T cell genomes. Profiling relied on immunoSEQ multiplex PCR, and the TCRdb table lists in-frame clones only, not all of them. The repertoire holds hundreds of thousands of clones, with around 96% as singletons. General study results and limits: The sampled material consisted only of blood, and tissue repertoires are likely to differ. Large sequencing depth failed to make sorted-subset sequencing complete, rarefaction showed. It was the non-shared clonotypes that had lower generation probabilities than clonotypes shared by all four donors.

The CDR3 contains 14 residues. V was pared by 2 bases and J by 0 bases, with 8 bases between. Germline CDR1 reads MNHNS; CDR2 reads SASEGT. About this clone itself: The antigen remains undetermined.

The chain joins TRBV6-1 to TRBJ2-7; tentatively, D is TRBD1 or TRBD2 (5 bases each). This sequence was found in a man under 40 in good health. Material: memory CD8+ T cells sorted from blood. The subset here: CD45RO+ cells pooled with CCR7-negative TemRA cells. The CDR3 DNA reads as TGTGCCAGCAGTGAACACGGGGCCTCCTACGAGCAGTACTTC. It encodes CASSEHGASYEQYF.